These 5 T cell receptor beta chains were sequenced from one sample in a study of blood T cell repertoires in COVID-19. TCRdb's table, derived via immunoSEQ multiplex PCR, lists solely in-frame clones and lacks some. Here the sample spans more than 65,000 clones, roughly 80% being singletons. Sequenced: peripheral blood. Receptors were obtained from a woman older than 75 with acute or convalescent COVID-19.

V gene TRBV6-5 combines with J gene TRBJ2-7; 7 positions match TRBD1. The V segment lost 6 bases and the J segment 3 bases; nucleotides outside the gene matches: 11. Germline CDR1 reads MNHEY; CDR2 reads SVGAGI. This CDR3 is 15 amino acids long. The CDR3 protein is CASRGDRERRYEQYF. DNA for the CDR3: TGTGCCAGCAGGGGAGACAGGGAGAGGCGCTACGAGCAGTACTTC.

This chain connects TRBV5-1 to TRBJ1-1; 9 bases agree with TRBD1. Germline V gene data show CDR1 as SGHRS and CDR2 as YFSETQ. With V trimmed by 5 bases and J by 1 base, 3 bases remained unmatched. This CDR3 is built from 14 residues. DNA of the CDR3: TGCGCCAGCAGGGCGGGACAGGGGAACACTGAAGCTTTCTTT. It encodes CASRAGQGNTEAFF.

V gene TRBV7-8 combines with J gene TRBJ2-7; 7 bases are shared with TRBD2. This CDR3 has 15 residues. After removal of 7 bases from V and 0 bases from J, the junction contained 9 bases not matched to a gene. Germline values: CDR1 SGHVS, CDR2 FQNEAQ. The CDR3 loop reads CASTVQAGVSYEQYF. As DNA, the CDR3 is TGTGCCAGCACCGTCCAGGCGGGGGTCTCCTACGAGCAGTACTTC.

V gene TRBV19 combines with J gene TRBJ2-3; D is unclear. CDR3 length equals 12 residues. Germline loops: CDR1 LNHDA, CDR2 SQIVND (reference sequence). V lost 4 bases and J lost 6, with 8 bases in between. CDR3 sequence (DNA): TGTGCCAGTAGTACCCTAGGCGATACGCAGTATTTT. Residues: CASSTLGDTQYF.

The V and J genes are TRBV6-1 and TRBJ2-7; a possible D gene is TRBD1 (7 bases). V was pared by 0 bases and J by 5 bases, with 17 bases between. The germline V gene encodes CDR1 MNHNS and CDR2 SASEGT. The length of the CDR3 is 16 residues. The CDR3: CASSEAGGGGGDEQYF. The CDR3 bases are TGTGCCAGCAGTGAAGCGGGGGGTGGAGGGGGCGACGAGCAGTACTTC.